The clone carrying this T cell receptor beta chain was seen ten or more times. The antigen is undetermined. The sample belongs to a study of CD8 T cells in ankylosing spondylitis. Overall study findings and caveats: Blood from ankylosing spondylitis patients appeared to carry a characteristic roughly eight-variant TCR beta motif.

With 8 bases clipped from V and 4 bases from J, the junction kept 17 bases outside the gene matches. From germline, CDR1 is DFQATT and CDR2 SNEGSKA (reference sequence). This CDR3 contains 16 residues. By quantitative 5'-RACE with molecular barcodes, the TCR beta libraries were made. TCRdb passed the 5' RACE reads through MiXCR, listing each CDR3 protein once. The sample consists of 700,000 to 850,000 distinct CDR3 sequences, over 9.5% of them appearing once. The sample was blood, either unsorted or a sorted T cell fraction (not recorded which). The chain has TRBV20-1 and TRBJ2-3, with 8 bases lining up with TRBD2. The receptor was derived from a male donor with ankylosing spondylitis. The CDR3 region has the DNA TGCAGTTCTCACATCTCTACGGGAGGGGTGGCAGATACGCAGTATTTT. It encodes CSSHISTGGVADTQYF.